Listed below are T cell receptor beta chains from one sample, sequenced in a study of post-analysis software for immune sequencing data. TCRdb fed the PCR reads into MiXCR, producing one record per CDR3 protein. Here the sample spans about 810,000 distinct CDR3 sequences, about 50% being singletons. Sequencing was performed on blood. The source is a girl under 18 with multiple sclerosis. CDR3s include the opening cysteine and the closing phenylalanine or tryptophan. Fields, in order: V gene, CDR3 protein.

>TRBV20-1
CSARLSGTSYEQYF
>TRBV30
CAWSVGVGTSRDEQYF
>TRBV6-2/TRBV6-3
CASSYARGIYNEQFF
>TRBV5-1
CASSPRTGGSYEQYF
>TRBV27
CASSPSLAGAHNEQFF
>TRBV7-9
CASSWTDGTGELFF
>TRBV6-5
CASSYEGQVQETQYF
>TRBV6-5
CASSYGSIDGYTF
>TRBV29-1
CSAEQPRRGGTDTQYF
>TRBV18
CASSPSIDTQYF
>TRBV28
CASNGQGPLFF
>TRBV25-1
CASSGWDSPGYGYTF
>TRBV6-4
CASSTGSLGAGANVLTF
>TRBV7-9
CASRRQETQYF
>TRBV29-1
CSVSGAYGYTF
>TRBV5-1
CASSSLDPPYEQYF